A single sample gave rise to the 14 T cell receptor beta chains below, sequenced in a study of blood T cell repertoires in COVID-19. Using immunoSEQ multiplex PCR, the repertoire was profiled, and TCRdb retains in-frame clones only, with some absent. The sample shows approximately 31,000 clones, 65% to 90% of them seen only once. Input material: peripheral blood. These receptors were taken from a woman older than 75 with active or convalescent COVID-19.

CDR3 amino acids: CASSLAGFSPGELFF. The CDR3 bases are TGCGCCAGCAGCTTGGCCGGGTTTAGCCCCGGGGAGCTGTTTTTT. The V call is TRBV5-1, the J call TRBJ2-2; D gene ambiguous. The CDR3 runs to 15 residues. The germline V gene has CDR1 SGHRS and CDR2 YFSETQ. Trimming took off 0 bases at V and 6 bases at J, with 12 bases between the two ends.

This sequence joins TRBV5-1 and TRBJ2-5, with 7 positions matching TRBD1. Germline loops: CDR1 SGHRS, CDR2 YFSETQ. The trim removed 3 bases at V and 5 bases at J, leaving 7 bases unmatched. The CDR3 loop spans 14 amino acids. In DNA, the CDR3 is TGCGCCAGCAGCTCGACAGGGTCGGTGGAGACCCAGTACTTC. Its translation: CASSSTGSVETQYF.

This chain uses TRBV5-8 with TRBJ2-1; TRBD2 matches 8 bases. J lost 4 bases, V lost 6 bases, and 15 bases had no gene match. Germline V CDR1 and CDR2: SGHTS, YDEGEE. CDR3 length: 17 amino acids. As DNA, the CDR3 is TGTGCCAGCATCAACGGACTAGCTCGCTCGGGGTACAATGAGCAGTTCTTC. Translated: CASINGLARSGYNEQFF.

V and J are TRBV6-2 or TRBV6-3 and TRBJ2-5, with 7 bases identical to TRBD1. The CDR3 extends over 14 amino acids. The germline V gene has CDR1 MNHEY and CDR2 SVGEGT. V trimming: 4 bases; J trimming: 5 bases; junction bases outside the gene matches: 7. CDR3 sequence: CASSLGFRGETQYF. The DNA for the CDR3 is TGTGCCAGCAGTTTAGGGTTCAGGGGGGAGACCCAGTACTTC.

The sample holds one count of this clone. The J gene is TRBJ2-2, the V gene TRBV11-3; TRBD2 agrees at 9 bases. CDR1 and CDR2 (germline): SGHNT, YENEEA. V shed 3 bases and J 6 bases; nucleotides not matched to a gene: 5. The CDR3 contains 15 residues. The CDR3 bases are TGTGCCAGCAGCTTGAATCTAGCGGGGTCCGGGGAGCTGTTTTTT. As protein: CASSLNLAGSGELFF.

This sequence joins TRBV5-6 and TRBJ1-5; D is unclear. The CDR3 covers 15 residues. Germline CDR1 is SGHDT and CDR2 is YYEEEE. With 4 bases removed from V and 5 bases from J, the gap between germline ends came to 16 bases. The CDR3 DNA follows: TGTGCCAGCAGCAGAGGGCAACTAAATTATCAGCCCCAGCATTTT. Its translation is CASSRGQLNYQPQHF.

In this sample, this clone turned up once. J is TRBJ2-1 and V is TRBV7-2; D might be TRBD2 (5 bases). Germline loops: CDR1 SGHTA, CDR2 FQGNSA. V lost 4 bases, J lost 2 bases, and 9 bases lay in between. The CDR3 sequence is 14 residues long. This CDR3 reads CASSSPGTYNEQFF. CDR3 sequence (DNA): TGTGCCAGCAGCTCCCCCGGGACCTACAATGAGCAGTTCTTC.

The chain joins TRBV6-6 to TRBJ1-5, with TRBD1 as a possible D gene (6 bases). CDR3 length equals 15 residues. The V end was cut by 2 bases, the J end by 3 bases, with 11 bases between. CDR1 MNHNY and CDR2 SVGAGI come from the germline V gene (reference sequence). The CDR3 bases are TGTGCCAGCAGTTACGGACAGTCGCCCAATCAGCCCCAGCATTTT. Its protein product is CASSYGQSPNQPQHF.

The genes are TRBV7-8 and TRBJ1-2; 10 bases are shared with TRBD1. Germline V lookup: CDR1 SGHVS, CDR2 FQNEAQ. The V gene end was trimmed by 0 bases and the J gene end by 7 bases; junction bases not matched to a gene: 8. The CDR3 extends over 16 amino acids. Written as DNA, the CDR3 is TGTGCCAGCAGCTTAGCAGATGGGACAGGGGTTACTGGCTACACCTTC. Its protein product is CASSLADGTGVTGYTF.

The rearrangement joins TRBV15 to TRBJ2-1; a possible D gene is TRBD1 (6 bases). The V end lost 0 bases, the J end lost 7 bases, and 13 bases lay between the germline ends. Germline V gene data show CDR1 as LNHNV and CDR2 as YYDKDF (reference sequence). The CDR3 length is 15 residues. Written as DNA, the CDR3 is TGTGCCACCAGCAGAGATGGGAACAGGGTAAATGAGCAGTTCTTC. As protein: CATSRDGNRVNEQFF. Looking up the rest from reference TRBV15 and TRBJ2-1 gives the full variable domain: DAMVIQNPRYQVTQFGKPVTLSCSQTLNHNVMYWYQQKSSQAPKLLFHYYDKDFNNEADTPDNFQSRRPNTSFCFLDIRSPGLGDTAMYLCATSRDGNRVNEQFFGPGTRLTVL.

This clone has only one observation. The chain uses TRBV5-1 and TRBJ2-3; 10 bases are a match to TRBD1. The CDR3 loop spans 16 amino acids. V lost 4 bases to trimming and J lost 4 bases; unmatched junction nucleotides: 9. Germline CDR1 SGHRS, CDR2 YFSETQ. Here the CDR3 reads CASSGGQGWVADTQYF. For the CDR3, the DNA is TGCGCCAGCAGCGGGGGACAGGGGTGGGTCGCAGATACGCAGTATTTT.

The gene calls are TRBV7-8 and TRBJ2-1; TRBD2 agrees at 15 bases. This CDR3 has 17 residues. V dropped 5 bases and J dropped 8; count of bases not matched to a gene: 10. Looked up from germline, CDR1 is SGHVS and CDR2 is FQNEAQ. CDR3 sequence reads: CASSPRTSGRGVDEQFF. CDR3 in DNA: TGTGCCAGCAGCCCGCGGACTAGCGGGAGGGGTGTGGATGAGCAGTTCTTC.

The sample holds a few counts of this clone. The CDR3: CASSKTAGGEQYF. The DNA for the CDR3 is TGTGCCAGTAGCAAAACCGCAGGGGGAGAGCAGTACTTC. The V call is TRBV19, the J call TRBJ2-7; TRBD1 aligns across 7 bases. The CDR3 totals 13 residues. V shed 6 bases and J 7 bases; nucleotides not matched to a gene: 9. CDR1 and CDR2 from the germline V gene are LNHDA and SQIVND (reference sequence).

This clone was detected once. This rearrangement joins TRBV2 to TRBJ2-5; 15 bases are a match to TRBD2. This CDR3 contains 19 residues. V dropped 3 bases and J dropped 3; count of bases not matched to a gene: 11. Germline-derived CDR1 and CDR2 are SNHLY and FYNNEI. The CDR3 loop is CASSDWLGLAGGSKETQYF. The DNA for the CDR3 is TGTGCCAGCAGTGATTGGTTGGGACTAGCGGGGGGATCAAAAGAGACCCAGTACTTC.